This T cell receptor beta chain originates from a study of blood T cells in healthy people across ages. PCR was performed a second time for about 6 to 11 cycles using a sample-barcoded 5' primer and a J-beta primer mix. Every sample gave at least 3 million paired-end reads containing CDR3. One entry per CDR3 protein results from TCRdb running MiXCR on the 5' RACE reads. The sample lists some 550,000 distinct CDR3 sequences, roughly 48% occurring once. Findings of the study overall: It was not possible, with unsorted PBMCs, to conclusively compare naive and antigen-experienced cells.

Notes on this clonotype: Its antigen remains unknown.

The TCR comes from a man older than 75 in good health. The sample was blood.

CDR3 sequence reads: CAWSPDSNYGYTF. In DNA form, the CDR3 reads TGTGCCTGGAGCCCGGACAGCAACTATGGCTACACCTTC. The chain uses TRBV30 and TRBJ1-2, with D maybe TRBD1 (6 bases). V gave up 3 bases and J gave up 2 bases, with 10 bases separating them. CDR1 is GTSNPN, CDR2 SVGIG, per germline (reference sequence). CDR3 size: 13 residues.